These 32 T cell receptor beta chains originate from one sample sequenced in a study of blood T cells in healthy people across ages. For the second PCR, which ran for roughly 7 to 11 cycles, a sample-barcoded 5' primer and a J-beta primer mix were used. TCRdb independently ran MiXCR on the 5' RACE reads; one entry per CDR3 protein. The table lists 630,000 or so distinct CDR3 sequences, 25% to 35% of them singletons. The material sequenced was blood. The receptors were sampled from a woman of 80 years or more in good health.

This clonotype was detected only a few times. Just one base apart from a much larger clone, this may be a read error. The DNA of the CDR3 is TGTGCCAGCAGCTTCGAGGAGGTCACTGGGTCCTACGAGCAGTACTTC. Translating gives CASSFEEVTGSYEQYF. V usage is TRBV7-3 and J usage is TRBJ2-7; possibly TRBD2 for D (5 bases). Germline V gene data show CDR1 as SGHTA and CDR2 as FQGTGA. V lost 3 bases and J lost 1, with 16 bases in between. This CDR3 contains 16 residues.

This clonotype was picked up a small number of times. A read error may be the cause here, since a much bigger clone is one base away. The chain joins TRBV10-3 to TRBJ2-5; tentative D call: TRBD1 (5 bases). The germline V and J ends were trimmed by 3 bases and 5 bases, with 10 bases remaining between them. The CDR3 consists of 13 residues. Germline assignment: CDR1 ENHRY and CDR2 SYGVKD. Here the CDR3 reads CAISDSGCETQYF. The CDR3 DNA reads as TGTGCCATCAGTGATTCAGGGTGTGAGACCCAGTACTTC.

This clonotype was picked up many times. The gene calls are TRBV9 and TRBJ1-2; D is uncertain. Germline CDR1 SGDLS, CDR2 YYNGEE. V gave up 3 bases and J gave up 4 bases, with 10 bases separating them. This CDR3 has 13 residues. The CDR3 region is CASSGHGFYGYTF. Written as DNA, the CDR3 is TGTGCCAGCAGCGGCCATGGATTCTATGGCTACACCTTC.

The chain has TRBV18 and TRBJ2-1, with 8 bases fitting TRBD2. The junction had 8 bases not matched to a gene; V was cut back by 2 bases and J by 5 bases. The CDR3 has 16 residues. Germline V gives CDR1 KGHSH, CDR2 LQKENI. This CDR3 reads CASSPIASGLDNEQFF. The CDR3 DNA follows: TGTGCCAGCTCACCAATTGCTAGCGGGCTAGACAATGAGCAGTTCTTC.

This clonotype has a handful of counts. V is TRBV27 and J is TRBJ1-1; possibly TRBD1 for D (6 bases). Germline lookup yields CDR1 MNHEY and CDR2 SMNVEV (reference sequence). The V end lost 10 bases, the J end lost 8 bases, and 14 bases lay between the germline ends. The CDR3 spans 11 residues. In DNA, the CDR3 is TGTGCCACCCAAATTCAGGGGGAAGCTTTCTTT. It translates to CATQIQGEAFF.

This clonotype was found many times. The J gene is TRBJ2-6, the V gene TRBV6-1, with D unclear. Germline V gives CDR1 MNHNS, CDR2 SASEGT. CDR3 length: 14 residues. Trimming cost V 4 bases and J 1 base, with 5 bases left between them. CDR3 region: CASSGDSGANVLTF. The CDR3 nucleotides are TGTGCCAGCAGTGGAGATTCTGGGGCCAACGTCCTGACTTTC.

This clonotype was counted at least ten times. V is TRBV5-5 and J is TRBJ2-7, with 9 bases identical to TRBD2. V gave up 4 bases and J gave up 2 bases; unmatched junction bases: 4. The CDR3 runs 14 residues. The V gene's germline CDR1 is SGHKS and CDR2 YYEKEE (reference sequence). For the CDR3, the DNA is TGTGCCAGCAGCACAATAGCGGGGGCCTACGAGCAGTACTTC. Protein product: CASSTIAGAYEQYF.

As regards this clonotype: A much bigger clone sits one base away, suggesting this may be a read error. V usage is TRBV6-1 and J usage is TRBJ1-5, with D hard to call. The CDR3 totals 15 residues. Germline V lookup: CDR1 MNHNS, CDR2 SASEGT. CDR3 in amino acids: CASSEGRPSNQTQHF. In nucleotides, the CDR3 is TGTGCCAGCAGTGAAGGGCGGCCCAGCAATCAGACCCAGCATTTT.

This clonotype was counted at least ten times. The rearrangement joins TRBV2 to TRBJ2-5; 16 bases are a match to TRBD2. The CDR3 runs to 16 residues. With V trimmed by 0 bases and J by 7 bases, 2 bases remained unmatched. CDR1 and CDR2 (germline): SNHLY, FYNNEI. The chain's CDR3 is CASSEAGLAGGTTQYF. CDR3 nucleotides: TGTGCCAGCAGTGAAGCGGGACTAGCGGGGGGGACGACCCAGTACTTC.

This clonotype has a count of ten or more. V and J are TRBV9 and TRBJ2-4; TRBD1 is a possible D gene (6 bases). The CDR3 consists of 15 residues. The ends were cut back, 3 bases at V and 6 bases at J, with 16 bases in the middle. Germline V CDR1 and CDR2: SGDLS, YYNGEE. In nucleotides, the CDR3 is TGTGCCAGCAGCGGCCCACAGGGTCGGCGAAACATTCAGTACTTC. Translation: CASSGPQGRRNIQYF.

This clonotype was recorded at least ten times. The rearrangement links TRBV5-1 to TRBJ2-3; no clear D. The CDR3 extends over 14 amino acids. From germline, CDR1 is SGHRS and CDR2 YFSETQ. V was trimmed by 4 bases and J by 3 bases, leaving 12 bases between them. In nucleotides, the CDR3 is TGCGCCAGCAGCCCGATCTCCGTTACAGATACGCAGTATTTT. The encoded protein is CASSPISVTDTQYF.

This sequence joins TRBV6-2 or TRBV6-3 and TRBJ1-3, with 8 bases matching TRBD1. Germline V gene sequence: CDR1 MNHEY, CDR2 SVGEGT. The CDR3 contains 18 residues. The junction had 9 bases not matched to a gene; V was cut back by 2 bases and J by 0 bases. CDR3 in DNA: TGTGCCAGCAGTTACCTCTCGGGACAGGTTACCTCTGGAAACACCATATATTTT. As protein: CASSYLSGQVTSGNTIYF.

The table lists this clonotype with many counts. V is TRBV9 and J is TRBJ2-5; 8 nucleotides match TRBD1. J was trimmed by 4 bases and V by 0 bases; bases with no gene match: 5. The CDR3 is 15 residues long. CDR1 is SGDLS, CDR2 YYNGEE, per germline. CDR3 in amino acids: CASSVESTGGETQYF. CDR3 sequence (DNA): TGTGCCAGCAGCGTAGAGTCAACAGGGGGAGAGACCCAGTACTTC.

The chain couples TRBV5-1 to TRBJ2-4; the D call may be TRBD1 or TRBD2 (6 bases each). The CDR3 length is 15 residues. Germline values: CDR1 SGHRS, CDR2 YFSETQ. Trimming removed 4 bases at V and 8 bases at J, with 19 bases between. DNA for the CDR3: TGCGCCAGCAGCCTACACCGGGGGCGCGAGGACATTCAGTACTTC. Protein product: CASSLHRGREDIQYF. Drawing the rest from reference TRBV5-1 and TRBJ2-4, the complete variable domain is KAGVTQTPRYLIKTRGQQVTLSCSPISGHRSVSWYQQTPGQGLQFLFEYFSETQRNKGNFPGRFSGRQFSNSRSEMNVSTLELGDSALYLCASSLHRGREDIQYFGAGTRLSVL.

This clonotype turned up a few times. The CDR3 protein is CASSYQGTPLHF. CDR3 nucleotide sequence: TGTGCCAGCAGTTACCAGGGTACACCCCTCCACTTT. V gene TRBV6-5 combines with J gene TRBJ1-6; a possible D gene is TRBD1 (5 bases). The CDR3 runs to 12 residues. Germline V gives CDR1 MNHEY, CDR2 SVGAGI. Trimming took 2 bases from V and 11 from J, leaving 7 bases between them.

As for this clonotype: This may be a read error: a much more frequent sequence differs by one nucleotide. J is TRBJ2-1 and V is TRBV10-3, with TRBD2 identical over 7 bases. CDR1 ENHRY and CDR2 SYGVKD come from the germline V gene. The length of the CDR3 is 10 residues. J gave up 12 bases and V 6 bases, and 2 bases lay outside the gene matches. The CDR3 spells CAIRERGQFF. The CDR3 coding sequence is TGTGCCATCAGGGAGCGGGGGCAGTTCTTC.

With respect to this clonotype: This could be a read error, since a much larger clone is one nucleotide away. The chain recombines TRBV9 with TRBJ2-1, with D hard to call. The V end was cut by 1 base, the J end by 13 bases, with 15 bases between. The CDR3 contains 13 residues. CDR1 SGDLS and CDR2 YYNGEE come from the germline V gene. The CDR3 protein is CASSVSPLETQFF. The CDR3 DNA follows: TGTGCCAGCAGCGTATCGCCTTTGGAGACCCAGTTCTTC.

The rearrangement uses TRBV20-1 and TRBJ2-3; D is unresolved. Trimming shortened V by 3 bases and J by 9 bases, and 31 bases separated the two germline ends. The germline V gene has CDR1 DFQATT and CDR2 SNEGSKA (reference sequence). This CDR3 is 18 amino acids long. The CDR3 nucleotides are TGCAGTGCTAGTCCCTGGGCTGGCGCAATCAAGGAAAAGAAGACGCAGTATTTT. Translating it yields CSASPWAGAIKEKKTQYF.

This clonotype was detected only a few times. The J gene is TRBJ1-1, the V gene TRBV5-1; D ambiguous. Germline CDR1 SGHRS, CDR2 YFSETQ. Trimming removed 4 bases at V and 0 bases at J, with 16 bases between. This CDR3 is built from 16 residues. CDR3 DNA: TGCGCCAGCAGCGGTGGCGCGCTTGGAATGAACACTGAAGCTTTCTTT. Amino acids: CASSGGALGMNTEAFF.

This clonotype came up once. This chain uses TRBV20-1 with TRBJ2-7; D is perhaps TRBD1 (6 bases). The assigned J gene may be wrong: the sequence end matches TRBJ2-5 better. Per germline, CDR1 DFQATT and CDR2 SNEGSKA (reference sequence). This CDR3 comprises 14 residues. The CDR3 region is CSAPGLRGQETQYF. The CDR3 DNA sequence: TGCAGTGCACCGGGGCTGAGGGGGCAAGAGACCCAGTACTTC.

The V and J genes are TRBV6-2 or TRBV6-3 and TRBJ2-5, with D perhaps given as TRBD1 or TRBD2 (5 bases each). The J call may be in error: the DNA end matches TRBJ2-7 better. The V gene's germline CDR1 is MNHEY and CDR2 SVGEGT. This CDR3 spans 15 amino acids. CDR3 nucleotides: TGTGCCAGCAGTTACAATCTGGTATCGGGGACCGAGCAGTACTTC. Protein product: CASSYNLVSGTEQYF.

This clonotype occurred a few times. The rearrangement joins TRBV6-5 to TRBJ1-2; D not certain. The V gene lost 0 bases and the J gene lost 8 bases, with 10 bases spanning the gap. The CDR3 is made up of 13 amino acids. Germline-derived CDR1 and CDR2 are MNHEY and SVGAGI. CDR3 bases: TGTGCCAGCAGTTACTCGACGGAGAGGGGCTACACCTTC. Encoded protein: CASSYSTERGYTF.

This clonotype was recorded many times. The rearrangement uses TRBV4-2 and TRBJ2-7, with D unresolved. The germline V gene has CDR1 LGHNA and CDR2 YNFKEQ. Trimming pared 0 bases from V and 2 bases from J, leaving 11 bases between. The CDR3 spans 15 residues. The DNA of the CDR3 is TGTGCCAGCAGCCAAGAAGTAGCCAGTCCCTACGAGCAGTACTTC. Amino acid sequence: CASSQEVASPYEQYF.

Many counts were recorded for this clonotype. The rearrangement joins TRBV7-6 to TRBJ2-5; D might be TRBD2 (6 bases). Looked up from germline, CDR1 is SGHVS and CDR2 is FNYEAQ. V was pared by 0 bases and J by 7 bases, with 18 bases between. The CDR3 consists of 16 residues. The CDR3 loop is CASSLAAATRGGTQYF. The CDR3 region has the DNA TGTGCCAGCAGCTTAGCCGCCGCGACAAGGGGAGGGACCCAGTACTTC.

This clonotype was seen repeatedly, ten times or more. The chain employs TRBV27 and TRBJ2-1, with D hard to call. The germline gives CDR1 MNHEY, CDR2 SMNVEV (reference sequence). V dropped 3 bases and J dropped 0 bases, with 12 bases sitting between them. This CDR3 comprises 16 residues. The CDR3 nucleotides are TGTGCCAGCAGTTTTTGGAAACCCGGCTCCTACAATGAGCAGTTCTTC. This sequence encodes CASSFWKPGSYNEQFF.

This chain uses TRBV2 with TRBJ2-1, with 10 bases aligning to TRBD1. V lost 4 bases, J lost 4 bases, and 7 bases stayed unmatched. Germline V gives CDR1 SNHLY, CDR2 FYNNEI. CDR3 size: 16 residues. The CDR3 loop is CASSVRGQGLYNEQFF. CDR3 nucleotide sequence: TGTGCCAGCAGTGTACGGGGACAGGGGCTATACAATGAGCAGTTCTTC. The whole variable domain, remainder taken from reference TRBV2 and TRBJ2-1, is EPEVTQTPSHQVTQMGQEVILRCVPISNHLYFYWYRQILGQKVEFLVSFYNNEISEKSEIFDDQFSVERPDGSNFTLKIRSTKLEDSAMYFCASSVRGQGLYNEQFFGPGTRLTVL.

V and J are TRBV7-8 and TRBJ1-5; 9 positions match TRBD1. The CDR3 totals 16 residues. Trimming removed 5 bases from V and 3 bases from J; junction bases left unmatched: 8. The germline V gene encodes CDR1 SGHVS and CDR2 FQNEAQ. The CDR3 sequence is CASSHNAQGANQPQHF. Written as DNA, the CDR3 is TGTGCCAGCAGCCATAACGCACAGGGGGCCAATCAGCCCCAGCATTTT. Variable domain in full (rest from reference TRBV7-8 and TRBJ1-5): GAGVSQSPRYKVAKRGQDVALRCDPISGHVSLFWYQQALGQGPEFLTYFQNEAQLDKSGLPSDRFFAERPEGSVSTLKIQRTQQEDSAVYLCASSHNAQGANQPQHFGDGTRLSIL.

This rearrangement joins TRBV20-1 to TRBJ1-2; D gene uncertain. This CDR3 contains 13 residues. V was shortened by 7 bases and J by 6 bases, with 18 bases between the two germline ends. Per germline, CDR1 DFQATT and CDR2 SNEGSKA (reference sequence). The CDR3 loop reads CSVNMGRTHGYTF. DNA of the CDR3: TGCAGTGTTAATATGGGCCGCACCCATGGCTACACCTTC.

The chain uses TRBV6-6 and TRBJ2-2; TRBD1 is a possible D gene (5 bases). V was cut by 2 bases and J by 10 bases, with 11 bases left in between. CDR3 size: 13 residues. Germline CDR1 reads MNHNY; CDR2 reads SVGAGI (reference sequence). CDR3 sequence reads: CASSYRGSEELFF. The CDR3 coding sequence is TGTGCCAGCAGTTACAGGGGCTCCGAGGAGCTGTTTTTT.

This clonotype was counted ten times or more. The J gene is TRBJ1-5, the V gene TRBV10-3, with 10 positions matching TRBD1. This CDR3 has 14 amino acids. Germline CDR1 is ENHRY and CDR2 is SYGVKD. V lost 4 bases to trimming and J lost 7 bases; unmatched junction nucleotides: 4. CDR3: CAISGDRGGQPQHF. CDR3 sequence (DNA): TGTGCCATCAGTGGGGACAGGGGAGGCCAGCCCCAGCATTTT.

This clonotype showed up many times. V usage is TRBV5-4 and J usage is TRBJ2-7; D may be TRBD1 (6 bases). Trimming pared 0 bases from V and 5 bases from J, leaving 12 bases between. The CDR3 has 14 residues. Per the germline V gene, CDR1 is SGHNT and CDR2 is YYREEE (reference sequence). CDR3 protein: CASSLGGRGNEQYF. The CDR3 DNA reads as TGTGCCAGCAGCTTGGGGGGCAGGGGCAACGAGCAGTACTTC. The full variable domain, its missing parts supplied by reference TRBV5-4 and TRBJ2-7, is ETGVTQSPTHLIKTRGQQVTLRCSSQSGHNTVSWYQQALGQGPQFIFQYYREEENGRGNFPPRFSGLQFPNYSSELNVNALELDDSALYLCASSLGGRGNEQYFGPGTRLTVT.

This clonotype showed up just a few times. V and J are TRBV12-3 or TRBV12-4 and TRBJ1-1, with D possibly being TRBD1 (5 bases). This CDR3 is built from 13 residues. V lost 6 bases, J lost 8 bases, and 16 bases lay in between. The CDR3 coding sequence is TGTGCCAGCAGACTGGGGGGGAAGGGGGAAGCTTTCTTT. It translates to CASRLGGKGEAFF.